The following is a T cell receptor (beta chain) sequence with its context. The data were taken from a study of technical replicates of blood from several donors. From germline, CDR1 is MDHEN and CDR2 SYDVKM. V was clipped by 2 bases and J by 5 bases, with 5 bases between them. The CDR3 consists of 12 residues. Measured with immunoSEQ multiplex PCR; TCRdb has only the in-frame clones, and not every one. The table includes 65,000 to 95,000 clones, approximately 94% detected once. The sequence derives from a human donor in good health. The rearrangement uses TRBV28 and TRBJ2-3; D call uncertain. Sequenced input: T cells isolated from PBMCs. CDR3 in DNA: TGTGCCAGCAGTTTAGTCTTAGATACGCAGTATTTT. It yields the protein CASSLVLDTQYF.